The 27 T cell receptor beta chains below were found in one sample sequenced in a study of cytomegalovirus exposure and HLA in healthy donors. With 60 Vbeta and 13 Jbeta primers, the PCR was carried out. The method was immunoSEQ multiplex PCR; TCRdb's version includes in-frame clones alone and lacks a portion of them. The sample records over 150,000 clones, around three quarters being singletons. Material: PBMCs. Receptor source: a woman between 18 and 30 years old in good health and CMV-seronegative.

This clone appeared a few times. The chain employs TRBV30 and TRBJ1-5; D is uncertain. This CDR3 comprises 12 residues. CDR1 and CDR2 from the germline V gene are GTSNPN and SVGIG (reference sequence). Trimming shortened V by 1 base and J by 7 bases, and 8 bases separated the two germline ends. For the CDR3, the DNA is TGTGCCTGGAGTGACGGTATCCAGCCCCAGCATTTT. Its translation is CAWSDGIQPQHF.

This clone was detected only once. V usage is TRBV9 and J usage is TRBJ2-7, with TRBD1 identical over 7 bases. J was trimmed by 5 bases and V by 4 bases; bases with no gene match: 6. This CDR3 has 13 amino acids. Looked up from germline, CDR1 is SGDLS and CDR2 is YYNGEE. Here the CDR3 DNA reads TGTGCCAGCAGCTCTTCCACAGGGGACGAGCAGTACTTC. This encodes CASSSSTGDEQYF.

The CDR3 bases are TGCGCCAGCAGCTTGGGGGGAGGGGACACTGAAGCTTTCTTT. Translation gives CASSLGGGDTEAFF. The chain has TRBV5-1 and TRBJ1-1; D perhaps matches TRBD1 (5 bases). V was shortened by 0 bases and J by 3 bases, with 9 bases between the two germline ends. This CDR3 has 14 residues. Germline lookup yields CDR1 SGHRS and CDR2 YFSETQ. Based on the CDR3 plus reference TRBV5-1 and TRBJ1-1, the full variable domain is KAGVTQTPRYLIKTRGQQVTLSCSPISGHRSVSWYQQTPGQGLQFLFEYFSETQRNKGNFPGRFSGRQFSNSRSEMNVSTLELGDSALYLCASSLGGGDTEAFFGQGTRLTVV.

The chain is built from TRBV12-5 and TRBJ2-1, with TRBD1 matching over 7 bases. V lost 0 bases, J lost 4 bases, and 6 bases stayed unmatched. Germline V gene data show CDR1 as LGHNT and CDR2 as FRNRAP. The CDR3 is made up of 16 amino acids. The DNA for the CDR3 is TGTGCTAGTGGTTTGGTTCTGGGGGACAGTTACAATGAGCAGTTCTTC. Its protein is CASGLVLGDSYNEQFF.

This rearrangement joins TRBV2 to TRBJ2-7; 13 bases fit TRBD2. The CDR3 totals 14 residues. The germline V gene has CDR1 SNHLY and CDR2 FYNNEI. After removal of 6 bases from V and 4 bases from J, the junction contained 3 bases not matched to a gene. DNA of the CDR3: TGTGCCAGCAGCGGACTAGCGGGGGAGTACGAGCAGTACTTC. Translating gives CASSGLAGEYEQYF. The full variable domain, its missing parts supplied by reference TRBV2 and TRBJ2-7, is EPEVTQTPSHQVTQMGQEVILRCVPISNHLYFYWYRQILGQKVEFLVSFYNNEISEKSEIFDDQFSVERPDGSNFTLKIRSTKLEDSAMYFCASSGLAGEYEQYFGPGTRLTVT.

This rearrangement joins TRBV7-9 to TRBJ2-2; possibly TRBD2 for D (6 bases). V lost 1 base to trimming and J lost 1 base, with 16 bases between them. This CDR3 contains 18 residues. Germline loops: CDR1 SEHNR, CDR2 FQNEAQ (reference sequence). Here the CDR3 reads CASSLEWGDTVNTGELFF. DNA of the CDR3: TGTGCCAGCAGCTTAGAATGGGGGGATACCGTGAACACCGGGGAGCTGTTTTTT.

V usage is TRBV15 and J usage is TRBJ2-3; TRBD1 might be the D (5 bases). V lost 0 bases to trimming and J lost 8 bases, with 18 bases between them. Germline V gene lookup returns CDR1 LNHNV and CDR2 YYDKDF (reference sequence). CDR3 length: 16 residues. Here the CDR3 DNA reads TGTGCCACCAGCAGAGATCTGGGGCAGCCGGGCCCTACGCAGTATTTT. This gives the protein CATSRDLGQPGPTQYF.

The chain carries TRBV10-3 and TRBJ2-7; TRBD2 aligns across 8 bases. J gave up 5 bases and V 2 bases, and 5 bases lay outside the gene matches. The CDR3 runs to 14 residues. The germline V gene has CDR1 ENHRY and CDR2 SYGVKD. For the CDR3, the DNA is TGTGCCATCAGTGAGGCGGGGGGCGTCGACGAGCAGTACTTC. This encodes CAISEAGGVDEQYF.

The chain is built from TRBV5-6 and TRBJ1-2; 7 nucleotides agree with TRBD1. Germline CDR1 and CDR2: SGHDT and YYEEEE. This CDR3 has 15 amino acids. J gave up 4 bases and V 5 bases, and 11 bases lay outside the gene matches. In DNA form, the CDR3 reads TGTGCCAGCAGTCCCGGACAGGTTGTTAGCTATGGCTACACCTTC. Its translation is CASSPGQVVSYGYTF.

The genes are TRBV7-2 and TRBJ1-4; D is perhaps TRBD1 (6 bases). The CDR3 spans 16 residues. Trimming pared 1 base from V and 8 bases from J, leaving 17 bases between. Per the germline V gene, CDR1 is SGHTA and CDR2 is FQGNSA. The CDR3 bases are TGTGCCAGCAGCTTAGTCGGGACACAGGGAAACGAAAAACTGTTTTTT. It specifies CASSLVGTQGNEKLFF.

The rearrangement joins TRBV6-5 to TRBJ1-2; D is possibly TRBD1 (6 bases). The germline V gene encodes CDR1 MNHEY and CDR2 SVGAGI. V lost 4 bases, J lost 8 bases, and 14 bases lay in between. The CDR3 extends over 13 amino acids. The CDR3 is CASSLGPGDGYTF. CDR3 sequence (DNA): TGTGCCAGCAGTTTGGGGCCAGGGGACGGCTACACCTTC.

This sequence joins TRBV6-5 and TRBJ1-2, with a weak D call TRBD1 (5 bases). V dropped 8 bases and J dropped 4 bases, with 17 bases sitting between them. CDR1 is MNHEY and CDR2 is SVGAGI in the germline V gene. This CDR3 comprises 14 residues. CDR3 DNA: TGTGCCAGCCATAAACAGGACGGCGGCTATGGCTACACCTTC. It specifies CASHKQDGGYGYTF.

CDR3 DNA sequence: TGTGCCACCAGACAGGGCGCACAGGGTAAGGGATCCTACGAGCAGTACTTC. Its protein product is CATRQGAQGKGSYEQYF. The chain joins TRBV15 to TRBJ2-7; D is perhaps TRBD1 (6 bases). CDR3 length: 17 amino acids. Looked up from germline, CDR1 is LNHNV and CDR2 is YYDKDF (reference sequence). V was pared by 6 bases and J by 1 base, with 22 bases between.

This chain uses TRBV5-1 with TRBJ1-3; no clear D gene. CDR3 size: 14 residues. Trimming shortened V by 5 bases and J by 0 bases, and 9 bases separated the two germline ends. CDR1 is SGHRS and CDR2 is YFSETQ in the germline V gene. The CDR3 here is CASSEGASGNTIYF. DNA for the CDR3: TGCGCCAGCAGTGAGGGAGCCTCTGGAAACACCATATATTTT.

This chain uses TRBV11-2 with TRBJ1-2, with D maybe TRBD1 (6 bases). V was shortened by 5 bases and J by 1 base, with 17 bases between the two germline ends. The CDR3 consists of 16 residues. Germline V gene lookup returns CDR1 SGHAT and CDR2 FQNNGV. This chain's CDR3 is CASSAGLGTLNYGYTF. The CDR3 region has the DNA TGTGCCAGCAGCGCCGGACTAGGGACACTTAACTATGGCTACACCTTC.

The rearrangement uses TRBV28 and TRBJ2-7; 8 positions agree with TRBD1. Looked up from germline, CDR1 is MDHEN and CDR2 is SYDVKM. V shed 3 bases and J 0 bases; nucleotides not matched to a gene: 4. The CDR3 has 15 residues. The CDR3 DNA follows: TGTGCCAGCAGTTTGGGACAGGCCAGCTCCTACGAGCAGTACTTC. Residues: CASSLGQASSYEQYF.

The chain joins TRBV28 to TRBJ1-5, with a possible D match to TRBD1 (6 bases). The germline V and J ends were trimmed by 11 bases and 0 bases, with 14 bases remaining between them. The CDR3 runs 14 residues. Per germline, CDR1 MDHEN and CDR2 SYDVKM. The CDR3 protein is CASDWGPSNQPQHF. CDR3 DNA: TGTGCCTCCGATTGGGGGCCTAGCAATCAGCCCCAGCATTTT.

This clone has a handful of counts. J is TRBJ1-1 and V is TRBV19; weak D call: TRBD1 (6 bases). The CDR3 runs to 14 residues. Germline lookup yields CDR1 LNHDA and CDR2 SQIVND (reference sequence). The V gene lost 8 bases and the J gene lost 2 bases, with 15 bases spanning the gap. CDR3 in DNA: TGTGCCAGTCAGACGAGGGGGTTTAACACTGAAGCTTTCTTT. Translating gives CASQTRGFNTEAFF.

The chain joins TRBV15 to TRBJ1-5; the D gene is possibly TRBD1 (6 bases). Germline V lookup: CDR1 LNHNV, CDR2 YYDKDF (reference sequence). CDR3 length: 14 residues. Deletions cut 6 bases from V and 3 bases from J, with 12 bases between. The CDR3 nucleotides are TGTGCCACCAGTATAGGACAGACCAATCAGCCCCAGCATTTT. Its translation is CATSIGQTNQPQHF.

This clone came up once. The chain employs TRBV18 and TRBJ2-7, with D possibly TRBD2 on 6 matching bases. V gave up 3 bases and J gave up 3 bases, with 9 bases separating them. Per germline, CDR1 KGHSH and CDR2 LQKENI. CDR3 size: 13 residues. The CDR3 bases are TGTGCCAGCTCACCGCCGGGGGTCTACGAGCAGTACTTC. Translating it yields CASSPPGVYEQYF.

In its sample, this clone was seen a few times. The chain links TRBV10-3 to TRBJ1-5; D call uncertain. This CDR3 has 12 amino acids. The germline gives CDR1 ENHRY, CDR2 SYGVKD. With 5 bases removed from V and 5 bases from J, the gap between germline ends came to 7 bases. The chain's CDR3 is CAISRRDQPQHF. The CDR3 nucleotides read TGTGCCATCAGTCGGAGGGATCAGCCCCAGCATTTT.

V is TRBV5-1 and J is TRBJ2-5; 8 bases are a match to TRBD2. The germline CDR1 and CDR2 sequences are SGHRS and YFSETQ. Trimming at V came to 2 bases and at J to 5 bases, leaving 2 bases not matched to a gene. This CDR3 spans 13 amino acids. As DNA, the CDR3 is TGCGCCAGCAGCTTTCGGGGGGGGGAGACCCAGTACTTC. It yields the protein CASSFRGGETQYF.

This chain connects TRBV11-1 to TRBJ2-2, with 10 bases that match TRBD1. The CDR3 sequence is 15 residues long. CDR1 and CDR2 (germline): SGHAT, FQDESV (reference sequence). After removal of 5 bases from V and 3 bases from J, the junction contained 3 bases not matched to a gene. CDR3 sequence: CASSTGQGYTGELFF. CDR3 coding DNA: TGTGCCAGCAGCACGGGACAGGGGTACACCGGGGAGCTGTTTTTT.

CDR3 DNA: TGCGCCAGCAGCGAGGGGGGGGAGAACACTGAAGCTTTCTTT. It codes for CASSEGGENTEAFF. The chain uses TRBV5-1 and TRBJ1-1; weak D call: TRBD1 (6 bases). The germline V gene has CDR1 SGHRS and CDR2 YFSETQ. The V end lost 4 bases, the J end lost 1 base, and 11 bases lay between the germline ends. The CDR3 covers 14 residues.

As concerns this clone: A read error may explain this, as a much larger clone is one base away. The J gene is TRBJ2-3, the V gene TRBV6-1; 13 nucleotides match TRBD2. The germline gives CDR1 MNHNS, CDR2 SASEGT. The CDR3 loop spans 15 amino acids. V lost 2 bases, J lost 4 bases, and 0 bases stayed unmatched. The CDR3 loop reads CASSETSGGADTQYF. CDR3 bases: TGTGCCAGCAGTGAAACTAGCGGGGGGGCAGATACGCAGTATTTT.

The chain uses TRBV30 and TRBJ1-2, with 7 bases identical to TRBD1. The CDR3 extends over 14 amino acids. The germline V gene encodes CDR1 GTSNPN and CDR2 SVGIG (reference sequence). For the CDR3, the DNA is TGTGGTCAATTAGGGGGCGGGAATAACTATGGCTACACCTTC. It yields the protein CGQLGGGNNYGYTF.

This chain connects TRBV6-5 to TRBJ2-7; D is perhaps TRBD1 (6 bases). Per germline, CDR1 MNHEY and CDR2 SVGAGI. The CDR3 is made up of 14 amino acids. Trimming stripped 6 bases from V and 0 bases from J, with 12 bases between. CDR3 bases: TGTGCCAGCAGACCGACAGGTCGCTCCTACGAGCAGTACTTC. It specifies CASRPTGRSYEQYF.